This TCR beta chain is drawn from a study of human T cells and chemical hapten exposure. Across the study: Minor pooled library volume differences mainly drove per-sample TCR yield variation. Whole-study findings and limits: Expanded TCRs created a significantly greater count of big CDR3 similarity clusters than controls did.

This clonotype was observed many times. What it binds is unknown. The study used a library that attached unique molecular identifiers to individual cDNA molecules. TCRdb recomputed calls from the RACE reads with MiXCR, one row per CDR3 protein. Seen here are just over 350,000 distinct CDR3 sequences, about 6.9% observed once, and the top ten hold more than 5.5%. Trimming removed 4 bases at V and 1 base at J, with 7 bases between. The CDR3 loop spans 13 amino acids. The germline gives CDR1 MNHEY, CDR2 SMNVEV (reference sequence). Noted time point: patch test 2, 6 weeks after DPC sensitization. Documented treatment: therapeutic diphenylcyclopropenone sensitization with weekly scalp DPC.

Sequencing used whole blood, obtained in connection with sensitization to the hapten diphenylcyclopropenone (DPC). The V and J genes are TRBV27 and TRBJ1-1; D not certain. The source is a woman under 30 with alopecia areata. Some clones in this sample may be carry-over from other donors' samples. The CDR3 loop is CASSWVPNTEAFF. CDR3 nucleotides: TGTGCCAGCAGTTGGGTCCCGAACACTGAAGCTTTCTTT.